The 27 T cell receptor beta chains below come from one sample, sequenced in a study of blood T cells in healthy people across ages. A sample-barcoded 5' primer and a J-beta primer mix were used in a second PCR of roughly 7 to 11 cycles. One entry per CDR3 protein results from TCRdb running MiXCR on the 5' RACE reads. The sample consists of roughly 2 million distinct CDR3 sequences, around half of them appearing once. Sequenced sample: blood. These receptors were collected from a woman between 35 and 50 years old in good health.

This rearrangement joins TRBV24-1 to TRBJ2-1; D is perhaps TRBD1 (5 bases). The V gene's germline CDR1 is KGHDR and CDR2 SFDVKD. The CDR3 runs 13 residues. Trimming stripped 3 bases from V and 9 bases from J, with 11 bases between. The CDR3 reads CATSDPRVPEQFF. The CDR3 nucleotides are TGTGCCACCAGTGATCCCAGGGTACCTGAGCAGTTCTTC.

The chain recombines TRBV6-5 with TRBJ1-2; tentative D call: TRBD1 (5 bases). Trimming stripped 3 bases from V and 8 bases from J, with 13 bases between. The CDR3 extends over 13 amino acids. Germline V gene sequence: CDR1 MNHEY, CDR2 SVGAGI. CDR3: CASSYPRGGGYTF. The CDR3 region has the DNA TGTGCCAGCAGTTATCCTCGGGGCGGCGGCTACACCTTC.

This chain uses TRBV5-1 with TRBJ1-6; D may be TRBD1 (5 bases). The CDR3 spans 16 residues. The V end was cut by 5 bases, the J end by 4 bases, with 16 bases between. Germline V CDR1 and CDR2: SGHRS, YFSETQ. Here the CDR3 DNA reads TGCGCCAGCAGATATGCCGAGACAGAGTATAATTCACCCCTCCACTTT. Translation: CASRYAETEYNSPLHF.

This chain uses TRBV25-1 with TRBJ2-5, with TRBD1 matching 7 bases. This CDR3 is 15 amino acids long. Germline V CDR1 and CDR2: MGHDK, SYGVNS. The J segment lost 0 bases and the V segment lost 3 bases, leaving 4 bases of the junction unmatched. In DNA, the CDR3 is TGTGCCAGCAGTGACTACAGGGGAAACCAAGAGACCCAGTACTTC. It codes for CASSDYRGNQETQYF.

There are a few counts of this clonotype. The rearrangement links TRBV7-6 to TRBJ2-3; TRBD1 matches at 8 bases. The length of the CDR3 is 16 residues. Germline V gene sequence: CDR1 SGHVS, CDR2 FNYEAQ. V gave up 2 bases and J gave up 2 bases; unmatched junction bases: 6. Here the CDR3 reads CASSLQGARPTDTQYF. CDR3 DNA sequence: TGTGCCAGCAGCTTACAGGGGGCGCGTCCCACAGATACGCAGTATTTT. The whole variable domain, filled in from reference TRBV7-6 and TRBJ2-3, reads GAGVSQSPRYKVTKRGQDVALRCDPISGHVSLYWYRQALGQGPEFLTYFNYEAQQDKSGLPNDRFSAERPEGSISTLTIQRTEQRDSAMYRCASSLQGARPTDTQYFGPGTRLTVL.

The rearrangement links TRBV7-2 to TRBJ1-6; D is uncertain. The CDR3 runs to 15 residues. Germline V gene sequence: CDR1 SGHTA, CDR2 FQGNSA. V lost 0 bases, J lost 10 bases, and 13 bases lay in between. The CDR3 protein is CASSLARAELSPLHF. The CDR3 DNA reads as TGTGCCAGCAGCTTAGCGAGGGCAGAGCTCTCACCCCTCCACTTT.

The genes are TRBV7-2 and TRBJ1-6; D call uncertain. Germline CDR1 reads SGHTA; CDR2 reads FQGNSA. This CDR3 is 20 amino acids long. V gave up 0 bases and J gave up 0 bases, with 18 bases separating them. CDR3 in DNA: TGTGCCAGCAGCTTAGCCCTAATCGTCCGGTACAGCTCCTATAATTCACCCCTCCACTTT. This codes for CASSLALIVRYSSYNSPLHF.

The chain employs TRBV5-1 and TRBJ2-1; D gene uncertain. The CDR3 sequence is 15 residues long. V was trimmed by 4 bases and J by 0 bases, leaving 11 bases between them. Looked up from germline, CDR1 is SGHRS and CDR2 is YFSETQ. CDR3: CASSTDTFSYNEQFF. The CDR3 DNA is TGCGCCAGCAGCACTGACACCTTCTCCTACAATGAGCAGTTCTTC.

V is TRBV25-1 and J is TRBJ2-5, with 11 bases lining up with TRBD1. Germline V gene data show CDR1 as MGHDK and CDR2 as SYGVNS. Germline trimming cut 8 bases from V and 9 bases from J; bases unmatched to any gene: 8. CDR3 length: 13 residues. The CDR3 nucleotides read TGTGCCAGCGCGGTCGGACAGGGGGCGGCCCAGTACTTC. It is translated as CASAVGQGAAQYF.

The V and J genes are TRBV27 and TRBJ1-6; D ambiguous. There are 15 residues in the CDR3. Trimming stripped 5 bases from V and 0 bases from J, with 8 bases between. Germline V gene data show CDR1 as MNHEY and CDR2 as SMNVEV (reference sequence). CDR3 residues: CASSPGYSYNSPLHF. CDR3 in DNA: TGTGCCAGCAGTCCGGGGTACTCCTATAATTCACCCCTCCACTTT.

Only a few counts were recorded for this clonotype. The CDR3 loop reads CASSLDTGDYEQYF. The CDR3 DNA is TGTGCCAGCAGCTTAGACACAGGAGACTACGAGCAGTACTTC. The V gene is TRBV7-8, the J gene TRBJ2-7; tentatively, D is TRBD1 (5 bases). Trimming took off 1 base at V and 3 bases at J, with 10 bases between the two ends. Germline V gene sequence: CDR1 SGHVS, CDR2 FQNEAQ. This CDR3 is built from 14 residues.

This clonotype was recorded a few times. This sequence joins TRBV11-2 and TRBJ2-5; possible D gene TRBD2, 5 bases. Looked up from germline, CDR1 is SGHAT and CDR2 is FQNNGV. The CDR3 spans 17 residues. V was trimmed by 2 bases and J by 2 bases, leaving 18 bases between them. The DNA for the CDR3 is TGTGCCAGCAGCTTATGGTTCAAGTCGGGGAGTCAAGAGACCCAGTACTTC. Amino acids: CASSLWFKSGSQETQYF. The variable domain in full, completed from reference TRBV11-2 and TRBJ2-5, reads EAGVAQSPRYKIIEKRQSVAFWCNPISGHATLYWYQQILGQGPKLLIQFQNNGVVDDSQLPKDRFSAERLKGVDSTLKIQPAKLEDSAVYLCASSLWFKSGSQETQYFGPGTRLLVL.

The rearrangement links TRBV20-1 to TRBJ2-3; 10 bases match TRBD1. The germline V gene encodes CDR1 DFQATT and CDR2 SNEGSKA (reference sequence). The CDR3 consists of 16 residues. Trimming took 4 bases from V and 4 from J; bases not matched to a gene: 11. Here the CDR3 DNA reads TGCAGTGCTAACACGGGACAGGGGTATGATCCAGATACGCAGTATTTT. Protein sequence: CSANTGQGYDPDTQYF.

This clonotype showed up just a few times. The chain uses TRBV7-2 and TRBJ2-1; 14 bases match TRBD2. The junction had 4 bases not matched to a gene; V was cut back by 5 bases and J by 10 bases. The CDR3 totals 14 residues. Germline V CDR1 and CDR2: SGHTA, FQGNSA. The CDR3 DNA reads TGTGCCAGCAGCGGAAGGACTAGCGGGGGGGAGCAGTTCTTC. Its protein is CASSGRTSGGEQFF.

A few counts support this clonotype. The chain has TRBV20-1 and TRBJ1-2; D unclear. CDR3 length: 13 residues. Germline V gene data show CDR1 as DFQATT and CDR2 as SNEGSKA (reference sequence). V lost 3 bases to trimming and J lost 4 bases, with 12 bases between them. This chain's CDR3 is CSARELGLYGYTF. In DNA, the CDR3 is TGCAGTGCTAGGGAATTGGGTCTCTATGGCTACACCTTC.

The V gene is TRBV4-3, the J gene TRBJ2-7, with D unresolved. V was cut by 1 base and J by 3 bases, with 10 bases left in between. CDR3 length: 14 residues. Germline CDR1 is LGHNA and CDR2 is YSLEER. Here the CDR3 reads CASSQVQRNYEQYV. CDR3 sequence (DNA): TGCGCCAGCAGCCAAGTTCAACGTAACTACGAGCAGTACGTC.

The V call is TRBV24-1, the J call TRBJ2-1; the D gene is possibly TRBD1 (6 bases). Germline V gene lookup returns CDR1 KGHDR and CDR2 SFDVKD. Trimming cost V 4 bases and J 7 bases, with 10 bases left between them. This CDR3 contains 13 residues. Here the CDR3 DNA reads TGTGCCACCAGTGAATGGGACATAAATGAGCAGTTCTTC. This encodes CATSEWDINEQFF.

The J gene is TRBJ1-2, the V gene TRBV29-1; no reliable D call. Germline V CDR1 and CDR2: SQVTM, ANQGSEA. This CDR3 has 13 residues. The ends were cut back, 7 bases at V and 8 bases at J, with 20 bases in the middle. CDR3 protein: CSARPGDREGYTF. The CDR3 region has the DNA TGCAGCGCCCGCCCGGGCGACCGGGAAGGCTACACCTTC.

This clonotype was recorded many times. The V and J genes are TRBV6-6 and TRBJ2-1; no firm D call. V dropped 5 bases and J dropped 0 bases, with 8 bases sitting between them. The germline gives CDR1 MNHNY, CDR2 SVGAGI (reference sequence). The CDR3 spans 14 residues. CDR3 amino acids: CASSPLSSYNEQFF. As DNA, the CDR3 is TGTGCCAGCAGTCCTTTGAGCTCCTACAATGAGCAGTTCTTC.

This clonotype was observed a handful of times. The V call is TRBV20-1, the J call TRBJ2-3; D possibly corresponds to TRBD2 (6 bases). CDR1 DFQATT and CDR2 SNEGSKA come from the germline V gene (reference sequence). Trimming stripped 3 bases from V and 9 bases from J, with 13 bases between. This CDR3 is 12 amino acids long. The CDR3 DNA is TGCAGTGCTAGTGGGGGGTATGGCACGCAGTATTTT. Protein sequence: CSASGGYGTQYF.

This clonotype was detected only a few times. This chain connects TRBV20-1 to TRBJ2-5; D gene unclear. The CDR3 consists of 11 residues. Trimming pared 5 bases from V and 0 bases from J, leaving 4 bases between. Germline assignment: CDR1 DFQATT and CDR2 SNEGSKA (reference sequence). The CDR3 reads CSAVHQETQYF. The CDR3 DNA reads as TGCAGTGCTGTGCACCAAGAGACCCAGTACTTC.

The chain has TRBV5-1 and TRBJ1-1; D not certain. CDR3 size: 15 residues. Germline CDR1 is SGHRS and CDR2 is YFSETQ. V gave up 0 bases and J gave up 0 bases, with 9 bases separating them. As DNA, the CDR3 is TGCGCCAGCAGCTTGGAGCGGCAGTTGAACACTGAAGCTTTCTTT. Its protein is CASSLERQLNTEAFF.

There are a few counts of this clonotype. The J gene is TRBJ2-1, the V gene TRBV12-3 or TRBV12-4; either TRBD1 or TRBD2 may supply D (5 bases each). The V end was cut by 4 bases, the J end by 4 bases, with 14 bases between. This CDR3 comprises 15 residues. The CDR3 reads CASSYRDGRYNEQFF. DNA for the CDR3: TGTGCCAGCAGTTACCGGGACGGTCGATACAATGAGCAGTTCTTC.

This clonotype appeared many times. This rearrangement joins TRBV5-6 to TRBJ2-7; D is perhaps TRBD2 (6 bases). The length of the CDR3 is 13 residues. CDR1 SGHDT and CDR2 YYEEEE come from the germline V gene. Trimming stripped 7 bases from V and 0 bases from J, with 11 bases between. This CDR3 reads CASSAGSSYEQYF. CDR3 in DNA: TGTGCCAGCTCGGCGGGGAGCTCCTACGAGCAGTACTTC. The full variable domain, in which reference TRBV5-6 and TRBJ2-7 provide the parts outside the CDR3, is DAGVTQSPTHLIKTRGQQVTLRCSPKSGHDTVSWYQQALGQGPQFIFQYYEEEERQRGNFPDRFSGHQFPNYSSELNVNALLLGDSALYLCASSAGSSYEQYFGPGTRLTVT.

The chain couples TRBV7-9 to TRBJ2-3, with D perhaps matching TRBD1 or TRBD2 (5 bases each). V was clipped by 4 bases and J by 3 bases, with 20 bases between them. The CDR3 extends over 17 amino acids. In germline, CDR1 is SEHNR, CDR2 FQNEAQ (reference sequence). CDR3 bases: TGTGCCAGCAGCTATGGTCTCGGGGCCGATCGGACAGATACGCAGTATTTT. This codes for CASSYGLGADRTDTQYF.

This chain links TRBV6-6 with TRBJ2-3; D unclear. There are 14 residues in the CDR3. Trimming took off 5 bases at V and 3 bases at J, with 12 bases between the two ends. CDR1 MNHNY and CDR2 SVGAGI come from the germline V gene (reference sequence). The CDR3 DNA sequence: TGTGCCAGCAGTGCGCCCTCCCGAACAGATACGCAGTATTTT. Its translation is CASSAPSRTDTQYF.

This clonotype was counted between two and nine times. The rearrangement joins TRBV10-3 to TRBJ2-1, with TRBD2 matching 7 bases. V dropped 3 bases and J dropped 4; count of bases not matched to a gene: 12. CDR1 is ENHRY and CDR2 is SYGVKD in the germline V gene. This CDR3 has 17 residues. The CDR3 DNA follows: TGTGCCATCAGTGAAGGGATAGCGGGTATCGGGTACAATGAGCAGTTCTTC. Translation gives CAISEGIAGIGYNEQFF.